This paragraph reports one TCR beta chain. Its antigen is still unknown. The data stem from a study of PD-L1 blockade in urothelial cancer. Across the whole study: Patients, treated from 2014 onward, received atezolizumab 1,200 mg intravenously every 3 weeks. About 85% of the roughly 30 patients were males with bladder-origin urothelial cancer. Blood was subjected to analysis at 3 weeks (second dose) and 6 weeks following treatment start.

The assay was immunoSEQ multiplex PCR, and TCRdb's table has in-frame clones only and misses some. This sample has about 80,000 clones, with approximately 86% found just once. Points from the study as a whole: Better survival was predicted when blood TCR clonality before treatment fell below the median.

This clonotype originated in a woman in her sixties or seventies with urothelial cancer. The material was PBMCs, obtained around atezolizumab (anti-PD-L1) treatment.

CDR3 in DNA: TGTGCCAGCAGTGGCGGGAGCTCCTACAATGAGCAGTTCTTC. Protein product: CASSGGSSYNEQFF. The gene calls are TRBV27 and TRBJ2-1; 7 bases are shared with TRBD2. Germline-derived CDR1 and CDR2 are MNHEY and SMNVEV (reference sequence). The CDR3 sequence is 14 residues long. Trimming took 5 bases from V and 0 from J; bases not matched to a gene: 1.